Listed below are T cell receptor beta chains from one sample, sequenced in a study of Ad26.COV2.S vaccination and SARS-CoV-2 variants. Clones were sequenced by immunoSEQ multiplex PCR, and TCRdb holds only the in-frame ones, with some missing. This sample has about 320,000 clones, with roughly 90% found just once. Specimen: peripheral blood, collected in a trial of Ad26.COV2.S vaccine versus placebo. The receptors originated from a person aged 18 to 59 who received the Ad26.COV2.S COVID-19 vaccine or a placebo. Each CDR3 is given with its conserved first and last residue. A D gene is named only where the DNA matches it firmly. Some rows mark clone size as missing; the rest say once, few, many or name a class of expanded clone.

v_gene	j_gene	d_gene	abundance	CDR3aa	CDR3nt
TRBV20-1	TRBJ2-1	TRBD2	-	CSASRTGLAENEQFF	TGCAGTGCTAGTCGAACGGGACTAGCGGAGAATGAGCAGTTCTTC
TRBV19	TRBJ2-7	TRBD2	-	CASTHPLSIDVFGGSRYEQYF	TGTGCCAGTACCCACCCCCTTTCGATCGACGTTTTCGGGGGGTCTCGCTACGAGCAGTACTTC
TRBV7-9	TRBJ2-2	-	-	CASSLIGELFF	TGTGCCAGCAGCTTAATCGGGGAGCTGTTTTTT
TRBV3-1/TRBV3-2	TRBJ2-3	TRBD2	-	CASSQTTSGSNTQYF	TGTGCCAGCAGCCAGACGACTAGCGGGAGTAATACGCAGTATTTT
TRBV18	TRBJ1-2	TRBD1	once	CASSPLTGGYGYTF	TGTGCCAGCTCACCCCTGACAGGGGGGTATGGCTACACCTTC
TRBV6-4	TRBJ1-1	-	-	CASSDDGLGGAFF	TGTGCCAGCAGTGATGACGGGCTCGGTGGGGCTTTCTTT
TRBV9	TRBJ2-2	-	-	CASSPGQVFGELFF	TGTGCCAGCAGCCCGGGCCAGGTGTTCGGGGAGCTGTTTTTT
TRBV6-2/TRBV6-3	TRBJ2-1	-	-	CASSWPLGLQRNEQFF	TGTGCCAGCAGTTGGCCTCTTGGACTACAAAGGAATGAGCAGTTCTTC
TRBV10-1	TRBJ1-2	-	-	CASSESDRTNYGYTF	TGCGCCAGCAGTGAGTCTGACAGGACCAACTATGGCTACACCTTC
TRBV28	TRBJ1-2	-	-	CASSNLGGYGYTF	TGTGCCAGCAGTAATCTGGGGGGCTATGGCTACACCTTC
TRBV10-1	TRBJ2-2	TRBD1	-	CASSSDRGRSGELFF	TGCGCCAGCAGCTCCGACAGGGGGCGAAGCGGGGAGCTGTTTTTT
TRBV25-1	TRBJ2-3	-	-	CASSDPQGQMATDTQYF	TGTGCCAGCAGTGACCCCCAAGGACAGATGGCTACAGATACGCAGTATTTT
TRBV13	TRBJ1-1	-	-	CASSLIDGRVGAAFF	TGTGCCAGCAGCTTAATCGACGGCAGGGTAGGTGCAGCTTTCTTT
TRBV12-3/TRBV12-4	TRBJ2-7	TRBD1	-	CASSRDRGHEQYF	TGTGCCAGCAGCCGGGACAGGGGCCACGAGCAGTACTTC
TRBV10-3	TRBJ2-1	TRBD2	-	CAISVLAGGPNEQFF	TGTGCCATCAGTGTACTAGCGGGAGGGCCGAATGAGCAGTTCTTC
TRBV7-9	TRBJ2-1	TRBD2	once	CASSLGGGRYNEQFF	TGTGCCAGCAGCTTAGGCGGGGGACGATACAATGAGCAGTTCTTC
TRBV4-3	TRBJ2-7	TRBD2	-	CASSQDKTSGAYEQYF	TGCGCCAGCAGCCAAGATAAGACTAGCGGGGCCTACGAGCAGTACTTC
TRBV7-9	TRBJ1-1	-	-	CASSLAAMNTEAFF	TGTGCCAGCAGCTTGGCAGCCATGAACACTGAAGCTTTCTTT
TRBV11-3	TRBJ2-1	-	-	CASSFGGPLNEQFF	TGTGCCAGCAGCTTCGGGGGGCCCCTCAATGAGCAGTTCTTC
TRBV24-1	TRBJ2-1	-	-	CATQGSEPTSYNEQFF	TGTGCCACCCAGGGCTCCGAACCGACCTCCTACAATGAGCAGTTCTTC